This T cell receptor (beta chain) was documented in a study of T cell repertoires in MIS-A myocarditis. Sequenced by immunoSEQ multiplex PCR; TCRdb stores in-frame clones only, minus some. The sample lists approximately 5,500 clones, nearly 80% occurring once. Germline CDR1 SGHTS, CDR2 YDEGEE. V shed 2 bases and J shed 5 bases, with 19 bases lying between them. CDR3 length: 16 residues. The rearrangement links TRBV5-8 to TRBJ1-1; D not resolved. The sequenced material came from interventricular septum heart tissue obtained at autopsy. This receptor was taken from a man younger than 35 with fulminant myocarditis from multisystem inflammatory syndrome in adults (MIS-A) after COVID-19. The CDR3 protein is CASSFSLNVRVTEAFF. CDR3 nucleotide sequence: TGTGCCAGCAGCTTTAGTTTGAATGTAAGGGTAACTGAAGCTTTCTTT.